Described below is a single T cell receptor (beta chain) sequence and its context. This record comes from a study of technical replicates of blood from several donors. The CDR3 has 16 residues. The junction had 8 bases not matched to a gene; V was cut back by 6 bases and J by 4 bases. The germline CDR1 and CDR2 sequences are SGHTA and FQGNSA. Produced via immunoSEQ multiplex PCR; TCRdb's table is partial and in-frame only. Found here are some 100,000 clones, around 96% of them singletons; the top ten hold 0.21%. The V call is TRBV7-2, the J call TRBJ2-1, with TRBD2 matching 11 bases. The specimen sequenced was T cells isolated from PBMCs. The source of this sequence is a human donor in good health. CDR3 DNA sequence: TGTGCCAGCAGTTCCCTAGCGGGGGGAGGATACAATGAGCAGTTCTTC. The encoded protein is CASSSLAGGGYNEQFF.